This T cell receptor beta chain was retrieved from a study of blood T cell repertoires in COVID-19. Germline-derived CDR1 and CDR2 are LNHDA and SQIVND (reference sequence). There are 15 residues in the CDR3. V lost 3 bases to trimming and J lost 2 bases; unmatched junction nucleotides: 6. TCRdb's copy holds only in-frame clones and misses some; the assay was immunoSEQ multiplex PCR. The sample includes hundreds of thousands of clones, approximately 84% of them seen just once. Sample: PBMCs or T cells enriched from blood (not recorded which). This chain joins TRBV19 and TRBJ1-1; 7 bases align to TRBD1. The source is a young man who had recovered from COVID-19. CDR3 loop: CASSIQTGINTEAFF. The CDR3 DNA reads TGTGCCAGTAGTATCCAGACAGGGATCAACACTGAAGCTTTCTTT.